Presented here are 31 T cell receptor beta chains from one specimen sequenced in a study of T cell responses to AZD1222 COVID-19 vaccine. Profiled with immunoSEQ multiplex PCR; TCRdb holds only in-frame clones, not every one. The sample holds some 180,000 clones, 94% seen once. Material: peripheral blood, obtained 28 days after the second AZD1222 dose. All receptors come from an adult who received the AZD1222 COVID-19 vaccine.

V gene TRBV6-5 combines with J gene TRBJ2-5; D is possibly TRBD2 (6 bases). The germline V gene encodes CDR1 MNHEY and CDR2 SVGAGI. V lost 2 bases and J 5 bases, leaving 15 bases between the germline ends. The CDR3 is 15 amino acids. CDR3 nucleotide sequence: TGTGCCAGCAGTTACATGGGGGGATCGATGGAGACCCAGTACTTC. Encoded protein: CASSYMGGSMETQYF.

The V gene is TRBV19, the J gene TRBJ1-1; possible D gene TRBD1, 5 bases. The CDR3 totals 13 residues. The germline V and J ends were trimmed by 5 bases and 7 bases, with 14 bases remaining between them. Germline V CDR1 and CDR2: LNHDA, SQIVND (reference sequence). The CDR3: CASSAGYRNEAFF. DNA for the CDR3: TGTGCCAGTAGTGCAGGGTATCGGAATGAAGCTTTCTTT.

The chain combines TRBV2 with TRBJ2-5; TRBD2 is a possible D gene (6 bases). The CDR3 length is 16 residues. Germline V gene lookup returns CDR1 SNHLY and CDR2 FYNNEI. The V end lost 1 base, the J end lost 3 bases, and 15 bases lay between the germline ends. The CDR3 here is CASSEDRVGGKETQYF. CDR3 in DNA: TGTGCCAGCAGTGAAGATAGGGTCGGGGGAAAAGAGACCCAGTACTTC.

The genes are TRBV9 and TRBJ2-1; tentatively, D is TRBD2 (5 bases). The CDR3 has 14 residues. Trimming stripped 4 bases from V and 5 bases from J, with 13 bases between. Germline-derived CDR1 and CDR2 are SGDLS and YYNGEE. This CDR3 is CASSPTKADNEQFF. In DNA, the CDR3 is TGTGCCAGCAGCCCTACCAAAGCGGACAATGAGCAGTTCTTC.

The J gene is TRBJ1-6, the V gene TRBV4-1; the D is unclear. The CDR3 extends over 15 amino acids. Germline V gene sequence: CDR1 MGHRA, CDR2 YSYEKL. Trimming took off 0 bases at V and 16 bases at J, with 19 bases between the two ends. The CDR3 spells CASSQELRTEKTLHF. Written as DNA, the CDR3 is TGCGCCAGCAGCCAAGAGCTGAGGACCGAGAAGACTCTCCACTTT.

V and J are TRBV7-6 and TRBJ1-6, with D perhaps TRBD1 (5 bases). V dropped 1 base and J dropped 6 bases, with 7 bases sitting between them. Germline CDR1 and CDR2: SGHVS and FNYEAQ. This CDR3 spans 14 amino acids. The CDR3 nucleotides read TGTGCCAGCAGCTTAGAACAGGTTAATTCACCCCTCCACTTT. This encodes CASSLEQVNSPLHF.

The chain carries TRBV7-9 and TRBJ2-2, with D possibly matching TRBD2 (6 bases). The CDR3 has 16 residues. V lost 1 base, J lost 1 base, and 10 bases lay in between. Looked up from germline, CDR1 is SEHNR and CDR2 is FQNEAQ (reference sequence). The CDR3 here is CASSLELGGNTGELFF. In DNA form, the CDR3 reads TGTGCCAGCAGCTTAGAATTGGGAGGGAACACCGGGGAGCTGTTTTTT.

This sequence joins TRBV5-1 and TRBJ1-5; D not certain. The CDR3 spans 14 residues. V dropped 0 bases and J dropped 4 bases, with 8 bases sitting between them. Germline values: CDR1 SGHRS, CDR2 YFSETQ. DNA of the CDR3: TGCGCCAGCAGCTTGGGCCAGCTAAATCAGCCCCAGCATTTT. Amino acid sequence: CASSLGQLNQPQHF.

As DNA, the CDR3 is TGTGCTGCGTATACTGGGACCTTAGCATGGGGCAATCAGCCCCAGCATTTT. Protein product: CAAYTGTLAWGNQPQHF. The chain has TRBV28 and TRBJ1-5, with D perhaps TRBD1 (5 bases). The CDR3 covers 17 residues. Per the germline V gene, CDR1 is MDHEN and CDR2 is SYDVKM. Based on the CDR3 plus reference TRBV28 and TRBJ1-5, the full variable domain is DVKVTQSSRYLVKRTGEKVFLECVQDMDHENMFWYRQDPGLGLRLIYFSYDVKMKEKGDIPEGYSVSREKKERFSLILESASTNQTSMYLCAAYTGTLAWGNQPQHFGDGTRLSIL.

The rearrangement uses TRBV5-1 and TRBJ2-1; 10 bases line up with TRBD1. V gave up 4 bases and J gave up 5 bases; unmatched junction bases: 6. The CDR3 has 15 residues. Per the germline V gene, CDR1 is SGHRS and CDR2 is YFSETQ. In nucleotides, the CDR3 is TGCGCCAGCAGCAAAGGACAGGGGGTCCACAATGAGCAGTTCTTC. As protein: CASSKGQGVHNEQFF.

The chain couples TRBV11-2 to TRBJ2-3; 11 bases align to TRBD2. CDR1 and CDR2 from the germline V gene are SGHAT and FQNNGV. With 4 bases clipped from V and 9 bases from J, the junction kept 9 bases outside the gene matches. There are 15 residues in the CDR3. The CDR3, as DNA: TGTGCCAGCAGCTCCATAGCGGGAGGGGAAAGAACGCAGTATTTT. Residues: CASSSIAGGERTQYF.

The V and J genes are TRBV7-6 and TRBJ2-7, with TRBD1 matching 7 bases. V shed 2 bases and J 2 bases; nucleotides not matched to a gene: 6. This CDR3 spans 15 amino acids. Germline loops: CDR1 SGHVS, CDR2 FNYEAQ. The CDR3 DNA reads as TGTGCCAGCAGCTTAAAGACAGGGTCCCCCTACGAGCAGTACTTC. This gives the protein CASSLKTGSPYEQYF. Supplemented by reference TRBV7-6 and TRBJ2-7, the full variable domain reads GAGVSQSPRYKVTKRGQDVALRCDPISGHVSLYWYRQALGQGPEFLTYFNYEAQQDKSGLPNDRFSAERPEGSISTLTIQRTEQRDSAMYRCASSLKTGSPYEQYFGPGTRLTVT.

The chain links TRBV9 to TRBJ2-1, with D possibly TRBD1 on 6 matching bases. Looked up from germline, CDR1 is SGDLS and CDR2 is YYNGEE. The ends were cut back, 5 bases at V and 9 bases at J, with 18 bases in the middle. The CDR3 consists of 14 residues. The CDR3 loop is CASREIATQGEQFF. CDR3 DNA: TGTGCCAGCAGGGAAATAGCGACACAGGGTGAGCAGTTCTTC.

This chain connects TRBV9 to TRBJ1-1; D is undetermined. The ends were cut back, 6 bases at V and 1 base at J, with 13 bases in the middle. Per the germline V gene, CDR1 is SGDLS and CDR2 is YYNGEE. The CDR3 has 14 amino acids. CDR3 amino acids: CASNLGSENTEAFF. CDR3 DNA sequence: TGTGCCAGCAACCTAGGGAGCGAGAACACTGAAGCTTTCTTT.

This sequence joins TRBV7-9 and TRBJ1-1; tentatively, D is TRBD1 (5 bases). V lost 8 bases and J 5 bases, leaving 18 bases between the germline ends. Germline V lookup: CDR1 SEHNR, CDR2 FQNEAQ (reference sequence). CDR3 length: 14 residues. CDR3 residues: CASPSGEGWTEAFF. The CDR3 nucleotides are TGTGCCAGCCCCTCGGGGGAGGGATGGACTGAAGCTTTCTTT.

V usage is TRBV18 and J usage is TRBJ1-4, with D uncertain. In germline, CDR1 is KGHSH, CDR2 LQKENI. CDR3 length: 15 amino acids. Trimming took 2 bases from V and 8 from J, leaving 15 bases between them. CDR3 protein: CASSPFDAAGEKLFF. In DNA form, the CDR3 reads TGTGCCAGCTCACCATTCGACGCGGCGGGAGAAAAACTGTTTTTT.

The rearrangement links TRBV12-3 or TRBV12-4 to TRBJ1-1; a weak D match, TRBD1 (6 bases). The CDR3 length is 10 residues. V was pared by 5 bases and J by 11 bases, with 9 bases between. The CDR3 spells CASSPDRAFF. The CDR3, as DNA: TGTGCCAGCAGTCCAGACAGGGCTTTCTTT.

This chain uses TRBV11-2 with TRBJ2-1; possibly TRBD1 or TRBD2 for D (5 bases each). Germline V CDR1 and CDR2: SGHAT, FQNNGV. This CDR3 region has 15 residues. The ends were cut back, 5 bases at V and 5 bases at J, with 16 bases in the middle. The CDR3 region has the DNA TGTGCCAGCAGCCCGGGAAGGGGATTGGACAATGAGCAGTTCTTC. It encodes CASSPGRGLDNEQFF.

The gene calls are TRBV3-1 (or the pseudogene TRBV3-2) and TRBJ1-5; the D gene is possibly TRBD1 (5 bases). This CDR3 comprises 15 residues. Between the trimmed V and J ends, which lost 3 bases and 0 bases, there was a span of 9 bases. Germline CDR1 and CDR2: LGHDT and YNNKEL (reference sequence). The CDR3 loop is CASSQRDGSNQPQHF. The CDR3 DNA reads TGTGCCAGCAGCCAGCGGGACGGTAGCAATCAGCCCCAGCATTTT.

The chain's CDR3 is CASSDGNHPGQFF. For the CDR3, the DNA is TGCGCCAGCAGTGACGGGAATCACCCAGGGCAGTTCTTC. The rearrangement joins TRBV10-1 to TRBJ2-1; D possibly corresponds to TRBD2 (5 bases). V was pared by 3 bases and J by 12 bases, with 15 bases between. The CDR3 loop spans 13 amino acids. Germline V lookup: CDR1 WNHNN, CDR2 SYGVQD (reference sequence).

This clone has just one count. The J gene is TRBJ1-1, the V gene TRBV18; D gene uncertain. The V gene's germline CDR1 is KGHSH and CDR2 LQKENI. The CDR3 totals 12 residues. V lost 4 bases, J lost 5 bases, and 8 bases lay in between. CDR3 sequence (DNA): TGTGCCAGCTCACTCGCGGGGACTGAAGCTTTCTTT. The encoded protein is CASSLAGTEAFF.

The V and J genes are TRBV28 and TRBJ2-1; 9 bases agree with TRBD1. Germline loops: CDR1 MDHEN, CDR2 SYDVKM. V trimming: 4 bases; J trimming: 8 bases; junction bases outside the gene matches: 12. CDR3 length: 16 residues. CDR3 DNA sequence: TGTGCCAGCAGTTCGTACGGGGACAGGGTTGTAGATGAGCAGTTCTTC. Translated: CASSSYGDRVVDEQFF.

This rearrangement joins TRBV7-2 to TRBJ1-1, with unresolved D. This CDR3 is 13 amino acids long. Germline assignment: CDR1 SGHTA and CDR2 FQGNSA. Trimming took 5 bases from V and 4 from J, leaving 11 bases between them. CDR3 amino acids: CASSPRLGTEAFF. CDR3 sequence (DNA): TGTGCCAGCAGCCCCCGTCTGGGCACTGAAGCTTTCTTT.

The chain couples TRBV6-6 to TRBJ1-2; D is undetermined. CDR1 is MNHNY and CDR2 is SVGAGI in the germline V gene (reference sequence). The ends were cut back, 0 bases at V and 4 bases at J, with 9 bases in the middle. The CDR3 is 14 residues long. The CDR3 DNA sequence: TGTGCCAGCAGTTACTCGGCGGCAGCCTATGGCTACACCTTC. It translates to CASSYSAAAYGYTF.

The chain couples TRBV28 to TRBJ2-2, with 11 bases matching TRBD1. The CDR3 is 16 residues long. Unmatched junction bases numbered 7, after V lost 6 bases and J lost 4 bases. Germline V gene lookup returns CDR1 MDHEN and CDR2 SYDVKM. The CDR3 protein is CASRDPGTGGTGELFF. For the CDR3, the DNA is TGTGCCAGCAGAGACCCCGGGACAGGGGGCACCGGGGAGCTGTTTTTT.

The gene calls are TRBV19 and TRBJ2-7; no clear D. Trimming took off 3 bases at V and 4 bases at J, with 16 bases between the two ends. The CDR3 contains 15 residues. Germline CDR1 is LNHDA and CDR2 is SQIVND (reference sequence). The CDR3 is CASSIGVSSLYEQYF. CDR3 DNA: TGTGCCAGTAGTATCGGTGTCTCCTCCTTATACGAGCAGTACTTC.

The chain employs TRBV5-1 and TRBJ2-6; D remains unclear. Germline lookup yields CDR1 SGHRS and CDR2 YFSETQ. The V end lost 3 bases, the J end lost 0 bases, and 7 bases lay between the germline ends. The CDR3 has 15 amino acids. The CDR3: CASSSQVSGANVLTF. Here the CDR3 DNA reads TGCGCCAGCAGCTCCCAGGTCTCTGGGGCCAACGTCCTGACTTTC.

CDR3 nucleotides: TGTGCCAGCATTTCGGGGGATACGCAGTATTTT. This codes for CASISGDTQYF. This sequence joins TRBV28 and TRBJ2-3; D is perhaps TRBD2 (5 bases). The CDR3 runs 11 residues. Trimming shortened V by 7 bases and J by 6 bases, and 8 bases separated the two germline ends. Germline V lookup: CDR1 MDHEN, CDR2 SYDVKM.

J is TRBJ1-1 and V is TRBV5-1; TRBD1 aligns across 8 bases. V lost 2 bases, J lost 6 bases, and 6 bases stayed unmatched. The CDR3 totals 14 residues. From germline, CDR1 is SGHRS and CDR2 YFSETQ. The DNA of the CDR3 is TGCGCCAGCAGCTTACAGGGGGTTATCGCTGAAGCTTTCTTT. It is translated as CASSLQGVIAEAFF.

This chain links TRBV11-2 with TRBJ1-5; possible D gene TRBD1, 6 bases. Trimming took off 4 bases at V and 9 bases at J, with 16 bases between the two ends. The CDR3 sequence is 14 residues long. Germline CDR1 SGHAT, CDR2 FQNNGV. The CDR3 region is CASSSGLGAGPQHF. Here the CDR3 DNA reads TGTGCCAGCAGCTCCGGACTGGGGGCTGGGCCCCAGCATTTT.

This chain joins TRBV28 and TRBJ2-7; 11 nucleotides match TRBD2. Trimming cost V 7 bases and J 2 bases; bases outside gene matches: 10. Germline CDR1 is MDHEN and CDR2 is SYDVKM. The CDR3 totals 16 residues. The CDR3: CASTATIAGGPYEQYF. The CDR3 DNA is TGTGCCAGCACAGCAACCATAGCGGGAGGGCCCTACGAGCAGTACTTC.